This T cell receptor beta chain was identified during a study of T-cell reconstitution after alpha-beta-depleted transplantation in children. Study conclusions and caveats: T-cell counts and diversity at one year post-transplant came mainly from newly produced T cells. Expanded graft clones numbering several hundred reportedly gave rise to alpha-beta T cells about two months after transplant. For some patients, TCRbeta diversity was high at day 60 because of recipient T cells and thymic progenitors that survived.

Unique molecular identifiers were incorporated during preparation of the TCRbeta library. TCRdb re-derived calls from the PCR reads in MiXCR, one entry per CDR3 protein. The sample includes 45,000 to 60,000 distinct CDR3 sequences, around half of them seen just once. Concerning this clonotype: Antigen: not known.

V gave up 0 bases and J gave up 6 bases, with 7 bases separating them. The CDR3 is made up of 13 amino acids. Germline V CDR1 and CDR2: SGHKS, YYEKEE (reference sequence). The sequencing used peripheral blood, collected before TCRalphabeta/CD19-depleted stem cell transplant. This sequence originates from a boy less than two years old with SCID, due to receive a stem cell transplant. V gene TRBV5-5 combines with J gene TRBJ2-1; the D is unclear. The CDR3 is CASSLAVTNEQFF. The DNA of the CDR3 is TGTGCCAGCAGCTTGGCGGTTACCAATGAGCAGTTCTTC.